One and the same sample provided the 28 T cell receptor beta chains below, sequenced in a study of blood T cell repertoires in COVID-19. Data came from immunoSEQ multiplex PCR; TCRdb stores just in-frame clones and leaves some out. This table holds some 220,000 clones, about 86% found once. The sequenced material came from PBMCs or T cells enriched from blood (not recorded which). The source of these receptors is a woman between 40 and 55 years old with acute COVID-19.

The chain employs TRBV11-1 and TRBJ2-6; 8 bases match TRBD1. CDR1 SGHAT and CDR2 FQDESV come from the germline V gene (reference sequence). There are 16 residues in the CDR3. The junction had 8 bases not matched to a gene; V was cut back by 6 bases and J by 4 bases. Here the CDR3 DNA reads TGTGCCAGCAGTATCAACAGGGGGGCGGGGGCCAACGTCCTGACTTTC. It yields the protein CASSINRGAGANVLTF.

The rearrangement joins TRBV2 to TRBJ2-1, with 11 bases matching TRBD2. This CDR3 spans 14 amino acids. Per germline, CDR1 SNHLY and CDR2 FYNNEI. With V trimmed by 9 bases and J by 4 bases, 5 bases remained unmatched. Here the CDR3 reads CASAGLAVYNEQFF. CDR3 nucleotide sequence: TGTGCCAGTGCGGGACTAGCGGTATACAATGAGCAGTTCTTC.

The chain employs TRBV18 and TRBJ1-1; tentatively, D is TRBD1 (5 bases). With 6 bases removed from V and 0 bases from J, the gap between germline ends came to 14 bases. Per the germline V gene, CDR1 is KGHSH and CDR2 is LQKENI. CDR3 length: 15 residues. Written as DNA, the CDR3 is TGTGCCAGCTCGCTCATGGGGGGGATGAACACTGAAGCTTTCTTT. This sequence encodes CASSLMGGMNTEAFF.

The chain links TRBV30 to TRBJ1-2; 11 positions match TRBD1. The V segment lost 5 bases and the J segment 4 bases; nucleotides outside the gene matches: 0. There are 12 residues in the CDR3. Germline CDR1 reads GTSNPN; CDR2 reads SVGIG (reference sequence). The CDR3 loop is CAWGQGAYGYTF. The CDR3 DNA follows: TGTGCCTGGGGACAGGGGGCCTATGGCTACACCTTC.

The V call is TRBV7-8, the J call TRBJ2-1, with TRBD1 matching over 8 bases. Germline V gene lookup returns CDR1 SGHVS and CDR2 FQNEAQ. This CDR3 is 16 amino acids long. V was pared by 6 bases and J by 3 bases, with 10 bases of the junction left unmatched. This chain's CDR3 is CASRPRRDRLYNEQFF. CDR3 bases: TGTGCCAGCAGACCAAGACGGGACAGGCTCTACAATGAGCAGTTCTTC.

V and J are TRBV7-3 and TRBJ2-1; 14 bases line up with TRBD2. The V segment lost 0 bases and the J segment 4 bases; nucleotides outside the gene matches: 14. CDR1 is SGHTA, CDR2 FQGTGA, per germline. The CDR3 spans 21 residues. CDR3 region: CASSLTGGLAGGPPTYNEQFF. The DNA for the CDR3 is TGTGCCAGCAGCTTAACAGGCGGACTAGCGGGAGGCCCCCCAACATACAATGAGCAGTTCTTC.

This chain links TRBV6-5 with TRBJ1-1; possible D gene TRBD1, 6 bases. This CDR3 comprises 14 residues. The germline V and J ends were trimmed by 5 bases and 4 bases, with 14 bases remaining between them. CDR1 MNHEY and CDR2 SVGAGI come from the germline V gene. The CDR3 is CASSPRRQATEAFF. DNA of the CDR3: TGTGCCAGCAGTCCTCGGAGACAGGCCACTGAAGCTTTCTTT.

The chain combines TRBV7-9 with TRBJ1-6, with a possible D match to TRBD1 (5 bases). The V gene's germline CDR1 is SEHNR and CDR2 FQNEAQ (reference sequence). V lost 1 base to trimming and J lost 10 bases, with 11 bases between them. The CDR3 sequence is 14 residues long. CDR3 loop: CASSLGGTRSPLHF. The CDR3 DNA reads as TGTGCCAGCAGCTTAGGGGGGACTCGGTCACCCCTCCACTTT.

This chain connects TRBV19 to TRBJ1-3; D perhaps matches TRBD1 (5 bases). CDR3 length: 17 amino acids. The V gene lost 9 bases and the J gene lost 2 bases, with 23 bases spanning the gap. Germline assignment: CDR1 LNHDA and CDR2 SQIVND (reference sequence). The CDR3 DNA reads TGTGCCAGGACAGCACACGAACCCCCATTACCTGGAAACACCATATATTTT. Residues: CARTAHEPPLPGNTIYF.

The CDR3 region is CASSLDNEQYF. The CDR3 DNA reads TGTGCCAGCAGCTTAGATAACGAGCAGTACTTC. The V call is TRBV7-9, the J call TRBJ2-7; D unresolved. CDR3 length equals 11 residues. V lost 1 base to trimming and J lost 5 bases, with 3 bases between them. From germline, CDR1 is SEHNR and CDR2 FQNEAQ (reference sequence).

V is TRBV3-1 (or the pseudogene TRBV3-2) and J is TRBJ1-3, with D possibly TRBD1 on 6 matching bases. The CDR3 runs 15 residues. Trimming pared 4 bases from V and 0 bases from J, leaving 10 bases between. The germline CDR1 and CDR2 sequences are LGHDT and YNNKEL (reference sequence). The CDR3 DNA reads TGTGCCAGCAGCCGTGGACAGTTCTCTGGAAACACCATATATTTT. Translated, it gives CASSRGQFSGNTIYF.

The J gene is TRBJ2-1, the V gene TRBV25-1; D may be TRBD2 (5 bases). With 7 bases removed from V and 10 bases from J, the gap between germline ends came to 26 bases. This CDR3 region has 16 residues. Germline lookup yields CDR1 MGHDK and CDR2 SYGVNS. The CDR3 DNA sequence: TGTGCCAGCACCCCATCGAGAACGGCTAGCCGATCCGAGCAGTTCTTC. Translated, it gives CASTPSRTASRSEQFF.

V is TRBV9 and J is TRBJ1-1; 7 bases agree with TRBD1. Per germline, CDR1 SGDLS and CDR2 YYNGEE. The length of the CDR3 is 13 residues. With 3 bases clipped from V and 4 bases from J, the junction kept 3 bases outside the gene matches. The CDR3 DNA reads TGTGCCAGCAGCGCTTACAGGGGCACTGAAGCTTTCTTT. Translation: CASSAYRGTEAFF. Full variable domain (outside the CDR3, taken from reference TRBV9 and TRBJ1-1): DSGVTQTPKHLITATGQRVTLRCSPRSGDLSVYWYQQSLDQGLQFLIQYYNGEERAKGNILERFSAQQFPDLHSELNLSSLELGDSALYFCASSAYRGTEAFFGQGTRLTVV.

This chain connects TRBV24-1 to TRBJ2-1; tentative D call: TRBD1 (5 bases). V shed 1 base and J shed 7 bases, with 13 bases lying between them. The germline V gene encodes CDR1 KGHDR and CDR2 SFDVKD. The CDR3 totals 15 residues. CDR3 region: CATSDLLHQGNEQFF. CDR3 DNA sequence: TGTGCCACCAGTGATTTACTTCATCAGGGAAATGAGCAGTTCTTC.

J is TRBJ2-1 and V is TRBV5-6, with TRBD1 as a possible D gene (5 bases). The V and J ends lost 5 bases and 2 bases respectively, with 11 bases between them. The CDR3 covers 14 residues. The V gene's germline CDR1 is SGHDT and CDR2 YYEEEE. CDR3 in amino acids: CASSVGAAYNEQFF. Here the CDR3 DNA reads TGTGCCAGCAGTGTAGGGGCGGCCTACAATGAGCAGTTCTTC.

V usage is TRBV30 and J usage is TRBJ2-3; 8 nucleotides align to TRBD1. Germline values: CDR1 GTSNPN, CDR2 SVGIG (reference sequence). Losses at the gene ends were 1 base for V and 5 bases for J; bases not matched to a gene: 5. This CDR3 comprises 14 residues. The CDR3: CAWSADRVVDTQYF. In nucleotides, the CDR3 is TGTGCCTGGAGTGCGGACAGGGTGGTAGATACGCAGTATTTT.

The chain's CDR3 is CASSLRDSNTEAFF. The CDR3 DNA reads TGTGCCAGCAGCTTAAGGGACTCCAACACTGAAGCTTTCTTT. This rearrangement joins TRBV5-4 to TRBJ1-1; tentative D call: TRBD1 (5 bases). V was trimmed by 2 bases and J by 2 bases, leaving 10 bases between them. Germline V gene lookup returns CDR1 SGHNT and CDR2 YYREEE (reference sequence). The length of the CDR3 is 14 residues.

V gene TRBV7-9 combines with J gene TRBJ1-2; TRBD1 might be the D (5 bases). The CDR3 extends over 15 amino acids. CDR1 is SEHNR, CDR2 FQNEAQ, per germline (reference sequence). V shed 5 bases and J shed 2 bases, with 15 bases lying between them. The CDR3 DNA follows: TGTGCCAGCAGCGCCTCAGGGTTTGAAAACTATGGCTACACCTTC. Translating it yields CASSASGFENYGYTF.

This clone was found once. This chain connects TRBV15 to TRBJ1-2; 11 positions match TRBD1. Germline V lookup: CDR1 LNHNV, CDR2 YYDKDF (reference sequence). The CDR3 length is 15 residues. Trimming removed 3 bases from V and 7 bases from J; junction bases left unmatched: 7. CDR3 nucleotide sequence: TGTGCCACCAGCAGGGGCGGACAGGGGGCAAGTGGCTACACCTTC. It specifies CATSRGGQGASGYTF.

This clone was recorded once. The V gene is TRBV14, the J gene TRBJ1-2; D gene ambiguous. Trimming shortened V by 1 base and J by 5 bases, and 17 bases separated the two germline ends. Germline V gene lookup returns CDR1 SGHDN and CDR2 FVKESK. There are 16 residues in the CDR3. CDR3 sequence (DNA): TGTGCCAGCAGCCAAGGGGCATCCTCCGTTCGATATGGCTACACCTTC. It specifies CASSQGASSVRYGYTF.

The V and J genes are TRBV29-1 and TRBJ1-4; 11 positions match TRBD1. Germline V CDR1 and CDR2: SQVTM, ANQGSEA. V lost 7 bases, J lost 6 bases, and 4 bases stayed unmatched. CDR3 length: 13 residues. CDR3 region: CSAMGQGDEKLFF. CDR3 in DNA: TGCAGCGCCATGGGACAGGGGGATGAAAAACTGTTTTTT.

This chain uses TRBV11-2 with TRBJ2-7, with 7 bases lining up with TRBD1. This CDR3 spans 16 amino acids. Trimming cost V 0 bases and J 2 bases; bases outside gene matches: 7. The germline CDR1 and CDR2 sequences are SGHAT and FQNNGV. The CDR3 nucleotides read TGTGCCAGCAGCTTAGATCCCGGGACAGCTACCTACGAGCAGTACTTC. Protein: CASSLDPGTATYEQYF.

V and J are TRBV6-5 and TRBJ1-4; possible D gene TRBD1, 6 bases. V gave up 8 bases and J gave up 3 bases, with 13 bases separating them. Germline CDR1 MNHEY, CDR2 SVGAGI. The CDR3 loop spans 14 amino acids. The CDR3 reads CASGPRGPNEKLFF. The CDR3 bases are TGTGCCAGCGGACCCAGGGGACCTAATGAAAAACTGTTTTTT.

The chain has TRBV2 and TRBJ1-5, with D unresolved. The V gene's germline CDR1 is SNHLY and CDR2 FYNNEI. The V end was cut by 10 bases, the J end by 5 bases, with 15 bases between. The CDR3 length is 13 residues. CDR3 in DNA: TGTGCCATTGCGGACGGGAAAGATCAGCCCCAGCATTTT. Encoded protein: CAIADGKDQPQHF.

The genes are TRBV19 and TRBJ2-6, with D possibly being TRBD1 (5 bases). This CDR3 spans 16 amino acids. V was cut by 5 bases and J by 4 bases, with 15 bases left in between. Germline V CDR1 and CDR2: LNHDA, SQIVND (reference sequence). For the CDR3, the DNA is TGTGCCAGTAGTGTACTCCCCAGGGCCGGGGCCAACGTCCTGACTTTC. This sequence encodes CASSVLPRAGANVLTF.

This chain connects TRBV4-1 to TRBJ1-2; 7 bases match TRBD1. There are 16 residues in the CDR3. CDR1 and CDR2 (germline): MGHRA, YSYEKL. Trimming removed 2 bases from V and 5 bases from J; junction bases left unmatched: 11. CDR3 residues: CASSQTKGQLGYGYTF. CDR3 in DNA: TGCGCCAGCAGCCAAACCAAGGGACAGTTGGGATATGGCTACACCTTC.

The chain combines TRBV9 with TRBJ2-5, with 10 bases lining up with TRBD2. CDR1 is SGDLS, CDR2 YYNGEE, per germline. This CDR3 region has 15 residues. The V gene end was trimmed by 3 bases and the J gene end by 4 bases; junction bases not matched to a gene: 6. For the CDR3, the DNA is TGTGCCAGCAGCGGTCAGCGGGAGGGCCGAGAGACCCAGTACTTC. It translates to CASSGQREGRETQYF. Looking up the rest from reference TRBV9 and TRBJ2-5 gives the full variable domain: DSGVTQTPKHLITATGQRVTLRCSPRSGDLSVYWYQQSLDQGLQFLIQYYNGEERAKGNILERFSAQQFPDLHSELNLSSLELGDSALYFCASSGQREGRETQYFGPGTRLLVL.

The CDR3: CASSRGLAEGIHEQFF. As DNA, the CDR3 is TGTGCCAGCAGCCGAGGACTAGCGGAGGGGATCCATGAGCAGTTCTTC. The V gene is TRBV28, the J gene TRBJ2-1; 10 bases fit TRBD2. CDR1 and CDR2 from the germline V gene are MDHEN and SYDVKM. The ends lost 6 bases at V and 8 bases at J; junction bases unmatched: 13. The CDR3 is 16 amino acids.